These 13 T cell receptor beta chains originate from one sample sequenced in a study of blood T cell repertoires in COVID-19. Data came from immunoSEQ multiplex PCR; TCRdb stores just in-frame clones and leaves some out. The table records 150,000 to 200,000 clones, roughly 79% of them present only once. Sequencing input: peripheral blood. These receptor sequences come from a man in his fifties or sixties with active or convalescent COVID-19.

CDR3 sequence reads: CASSPDMNTEAFF. The CDR3 bases are TGTGCCAGCAGTCCGGACATGAACACTGAAGCTTTCTTT. The chain carries TRBV2 and TRBJ1-1; weak D call: TRBD1 (5 bases). The V and J ends lost 5 bases and 0 bases respectively, with 7 bases between them. The CDR3 loop spans 13 amino acids. Germline-derived CDR1 and CDR2 are SNHLY and FYNNEI.

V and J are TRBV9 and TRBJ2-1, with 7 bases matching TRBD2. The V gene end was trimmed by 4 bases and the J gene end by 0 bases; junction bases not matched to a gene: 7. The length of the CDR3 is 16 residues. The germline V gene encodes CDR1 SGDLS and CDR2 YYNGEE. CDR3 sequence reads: CASSPRGGSSYNEQFF. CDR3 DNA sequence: TGTGCCAGCAGCCCTCGGGGCGGGAGCTCCTACAATGAGCAGTTCTTC.

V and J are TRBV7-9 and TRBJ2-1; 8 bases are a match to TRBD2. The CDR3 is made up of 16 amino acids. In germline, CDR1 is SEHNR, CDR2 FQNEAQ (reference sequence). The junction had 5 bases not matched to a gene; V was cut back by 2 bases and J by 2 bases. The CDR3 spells CASSLSGGAPYNEQFF. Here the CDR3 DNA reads TGTGCCAGCAGCTTATCGGGAGGGGCCCCCTACAATGAGCAGTTCTTC.

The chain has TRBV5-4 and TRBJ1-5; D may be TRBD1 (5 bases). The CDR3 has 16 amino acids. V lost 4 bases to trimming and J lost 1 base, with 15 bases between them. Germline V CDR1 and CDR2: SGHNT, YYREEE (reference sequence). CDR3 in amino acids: CASSRGPGRSNQPQHF. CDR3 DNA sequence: TGTGCCAGCAGCAGGGGCCCAGGGAGGAGCAATCAGCCCCAGCATTTT.

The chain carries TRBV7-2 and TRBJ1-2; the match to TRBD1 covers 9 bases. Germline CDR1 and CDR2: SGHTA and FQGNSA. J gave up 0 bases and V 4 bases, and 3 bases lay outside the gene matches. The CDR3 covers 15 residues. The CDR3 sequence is CASSSRQGANYGYTF. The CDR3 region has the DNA TGTGCCAGCAGCTCTAGACAGGGGGCTAACTATGGCTACACCTTC.

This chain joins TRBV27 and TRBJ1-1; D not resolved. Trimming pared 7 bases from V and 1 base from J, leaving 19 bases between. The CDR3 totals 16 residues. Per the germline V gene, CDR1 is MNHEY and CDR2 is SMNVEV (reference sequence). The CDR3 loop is CASMLDGNVRNTEAFF. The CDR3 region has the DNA TGTGCCAGCATGTTGGACGGGAATGTTCGGAACACTGAAGCTTTCTTT.

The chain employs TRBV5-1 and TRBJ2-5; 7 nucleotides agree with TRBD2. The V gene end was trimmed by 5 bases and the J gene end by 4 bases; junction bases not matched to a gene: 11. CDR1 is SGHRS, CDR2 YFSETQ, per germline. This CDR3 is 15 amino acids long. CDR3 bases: TGCGCCAGCAGACCCCGGGGAGGGGAGGGAGAGACCCAGTACTTC. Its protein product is CASRPRGGEGETQYF.

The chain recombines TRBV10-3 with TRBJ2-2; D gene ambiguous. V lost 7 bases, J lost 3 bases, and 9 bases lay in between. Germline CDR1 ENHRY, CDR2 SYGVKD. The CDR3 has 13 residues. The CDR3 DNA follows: TGTGCCATCATAATTGGAGACACCGGGGAGCTGTTTTTT. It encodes CAIIIGDTGELFF.

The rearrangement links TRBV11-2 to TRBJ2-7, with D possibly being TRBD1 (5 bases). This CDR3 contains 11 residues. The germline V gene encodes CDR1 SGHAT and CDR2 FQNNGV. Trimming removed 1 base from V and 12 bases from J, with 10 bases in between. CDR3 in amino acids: CASSLAHQGYF. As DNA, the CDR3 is TGTGCCAGCAGCTTAGCTCACCAGGGGTACTTC.

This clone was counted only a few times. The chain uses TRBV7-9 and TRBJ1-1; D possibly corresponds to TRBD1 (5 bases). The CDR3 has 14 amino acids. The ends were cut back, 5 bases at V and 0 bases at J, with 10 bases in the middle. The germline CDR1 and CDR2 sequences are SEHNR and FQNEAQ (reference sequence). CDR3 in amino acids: CASSPGTLNTEAFF. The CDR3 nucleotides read TGTGCCAGCAGCCCCGGGACTTTGAACACTGAAGCTTTCTTT.

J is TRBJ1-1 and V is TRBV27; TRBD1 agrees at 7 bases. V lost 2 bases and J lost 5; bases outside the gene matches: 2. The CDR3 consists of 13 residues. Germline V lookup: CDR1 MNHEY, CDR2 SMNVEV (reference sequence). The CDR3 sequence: CASSLARGTEAFF. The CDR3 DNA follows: TGTGCCAGCAGTTTAGCCAGGGGGACTGAAGCTTTCTTT.

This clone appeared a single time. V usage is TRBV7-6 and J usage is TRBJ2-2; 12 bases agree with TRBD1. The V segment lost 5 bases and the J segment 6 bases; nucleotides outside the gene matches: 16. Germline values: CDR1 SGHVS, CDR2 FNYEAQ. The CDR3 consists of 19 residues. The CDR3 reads CASSASPWSGTGGSGELFF. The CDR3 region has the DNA TGTGCCAGCAGCGCCTCGCCTTGGTCCGGGACAGGGGGCTCCGGGGAGCTGTTTTTT.

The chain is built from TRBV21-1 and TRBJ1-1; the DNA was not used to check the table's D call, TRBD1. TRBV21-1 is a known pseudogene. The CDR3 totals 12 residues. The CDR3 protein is CASDRRNTEAFF. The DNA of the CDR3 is TGTGCCAGCGACAGAAGGAACACTGAAGCTTTCTTT.